Presented here are 22 T cell receptor beta chains from one specimen sequenced in a study of blood T cell repertoires in COVID-19. Using immunoSEQ multiplex PCR, the repertoire was profiled, and TCRdb retains in-frame clones only, with some absent. The profile shows roughly 300,000 clones, approximately 84% of them singletons. Sequencing was performed on peripheral blood. The receptors shown here come from a human donor with COVID-19, enrolled during active disease. The donor label of this sample is uncertain.

The chain couples TRBV2 to TRBJ2-6, with a weak D call TRBD2 (6 bases). CDR1 is SNHLY, CDR2 FYNNEI, per germline. Trimming took 5 bases from V and 2 from J, leaving 16 bases between them. There are 17 residues in the CDR3. The CDR3: CASSPFGGGTGANVLTF. Written as DNA, the CDR3 is TGTGCCAGCAGTCCATTTGGGGGAGGCACTGGGGCCAACGTCCTGACTTTC.

V is TRBV30 and J is TRBJ1-5; D is perhaps TRBD1 (6 bases). Trimming stripped 2 bases from V and 1 base from J, with 9 bases between. Germline V gene data show CDR1 as GTSNPN and CDR2 as SVGIG (reference sequence). The CDR3 loop spans 14 amino acids. The CDR3 here is CAWSRGQSNQPQHF. CDR3 sequence (DNA): TGTGCCTGGAGTAGGGGACAAAGCAATCAGCCCCAGCATTTT.

The J gene is TRBJ2-3, the V gene TRBV15, with D possibly TRBD1 on 6 matching bases. Between the trimmed V and J ends, which lost 5 bases and 1 base, there was a span of 16 bases. Germline values: CDR1 LNHNV, CDR2 YYDKDF (reference sequence). The CDR3 runs to 16 residues. The CDR3 nucleotides read TGTGCCACCAGCCCCTACAGGGTCGGAGGCACAGATACGCAGTATTTT. Its protein is CATSPYRVGGTDTQYF. Drawing the rest from reference TRBV15 and TRBJ2-3, the complete variable domain is DAMVIQNPRYQVTQFGKPVTLSCSQTLNHNVMYWYQQKSSQAPKLLFHYYDKDFNNEADTPDNFQSRRPNTSFCFLDIRSPGLGDTAMYLCATSPYRVGGTDTQYFGPGTRLTVL.

The J gene is TRBJ2-2, the V gene TRBV3-1 (or the pseudogene TRBV3-2); D is unclear. CDR1 is LGHDT and CDR2 is YNNKEL in the germline V gene (reference sequence). The CDR3 has 13 residues. The ends were cut back, 3 bases at V and 4 bases at J, with 6 bases in the middle. Here the CDR3 DNA reads TGTGCCAGCAGCCAGGCCTCCACCGGGGAGCTGTTTTTT. Amino acid sequence: CASSQASTGELFF.

This clone was seen a handful of times. The chain links TRBV28 to TRBJ1-6; the match to TRBD1 covers 10 bases. The germline CDR1 and CDR2 sequences are MDHEN and SYDVKM. With V trimmed by 4 bases and J by 6 bases, 3 bases remained unmatched. CDR3 size: 15 residues. DNA of the CDR3: TGTGCCAGCAGTTACCGGACAGGGGGTAATTCACCCCTCCACTTT. Protein product: CASSYRTGGNSPLHF.

The CDR3 nucleotides are TGTGCCAGCAGCCAGGACAGGGGGCGGACCTACGAGCAGTACTTC. Its translation: CASSQDRGRTYEQYF. The V and J genes are TRBV7-2 and TRBJ2-7; TRBD1 matches at 11 bases. Germline CDR1 and CDR2: SGHTA and FQGNSA. Trimming at V came to 5 bases and at J to 2 bases, leaving 5 bases not matched to a gene. The CDR3 spans 15 residues.

The J gene is TRBJ1-1, the V gene TRBV25-1, with D tentatively TRBD1 (6 bases). V lost 4 bases to trimming and J lost 6 bases, with 12 bases between them. Looked up from germline, CDR1 is MGHDK and CDR2 is SYGVNS. This CDR3 has 13 residues. The CDR3 reads CASSAVQGAEAFF. CDR3 in DNA: TGTGCCAGCAGTGCCGTACAGGGAGCTGAAGCTTTCTTT.

Turning to this clone: This sample includes further DNA sequences coding for the same CDR3. The chain combines TRBV6-1 with TRBJ2-2; no definite D call. V dropped 1 base and J dropped 4 bases, with 7 bases sitting between them. CDR3 length: 14 amino acids. Germline assignment: CDR1 MNHNS and CDR2 SASEGT. The CDR3 bases are TGTGCCAGCAGTGAAGGGCCAGGCACCGGGGAGCTGTTTTTT. This codes for CASSEGPGTGELFF.

The genes are TRBV9 and TRBJ1-4; tentative D call: TRBD1 (5 bases). The V gene's germline CDR1 is SGDLS and CDR2 YYNGEE. CDR3 size: 16 residues. V lost 3 bases and J 7 bases, leaving 19 bases between the germline ends. The CDR3 loop reads CASSEDSGSSGEKLFF. CDR3 nucleotide sequence: TGTGCCAGCAGCGAGGATTCAGGGAGTAGCGGTGAAAAACTGTTTTTT.

J is TRBJ1-3 and V is TRBV12-5; no reliable D call. Trimming removed 6 bases from V and 7 bases from J, with 13 bases in between. This CDR3 spans 13 amino acids. Germline lookup yields CDR1 LGHNT and CDR2 FRNRAP. This chain's CDR3 is CASGPSLPNTIYF. CDR3 sequence (DNA): TGTGCTAGTGGCCCCTCGCTACCCAACACCATATATTTT.

Turning to this clone: One junction end does not reproduce the germline sequence, and a read error may be involved. The rearrangement uses TRBV5-5 and TRBJ1-4; 12 nucleotides agree with TRBD1. CDR1 and CDR2 (germline): SGHKS, YYEKEE (reference sequence). The CDR3 runs 14 residues. DNA of the CDR3: TGTGCCAGCAGTTTGGGACAGGGGGCTGAAAAACTGTTTTTT. It encodes CASSLGQGAEKLFF.

V usage is TRBV6-2 or TRBV6-3 and J usage is TRBJ2-7; tentatively, D is TRBD1 (8 bases). This CDR3 is 15 amino acids long. Germline V lookup: CDR1 MNHEY, CDR2 SVGEGT. V gave up 4 bases and J gave up 8 bases, with 21 bases separating them. For the CDR3, the DNA is TGTGCCAGCAGTTGGCAACAGGGGGGGTTTGACCAGCAGTACTTC. This codes for CASSWQQGGFDQQYF.

This sequence joins TRBV6-5 and TRBJ2-7; 7 nucleotides match TRBD1. Germline CDR1 and CDR2: MNHEY and SVGAGI. The CDR3 sequence is 13 residues long. The ends lost 2 bases at V and 6 bases at J; junction bases unmatched: 4. CDR3 coding DNA: TGTGCCAGCAGTTACGACAGGGTAGGCGAGCAGTACTTC. This sequence encodes CASSYDRVGEQYF.

V gene TRBV5-1 combines with J gene TRBJ1-1; D uncertain. Looked up from germline, CDR1 is SGHRS and CDR2 is YFSETQ. Trimming stripped 3 bases from V and 1 base from J, with 7 bases between. The CDR3 is 13 amino acids. CDR3 sequence: CASSSLENTEAFF. The CDR3 DNA reads as TGCGCCAGCAGCTCTCTAGAGAACACTGAAGCTTTCTTT.

This CDR3 reads CAWRRVNTEAFF. The CDR3 nucleotides are TGTGCCTGGAGGAGAGTGAACACTGAAGCTTTCTTT. The J gene is TRBJ1-1, the V gene TRBV30; D gene uncertain. CDR1 is GTSNPN, CDR2 SVGIG, per germline (reference sequence). Trimming stripped 3 bases from V and 0 bases from J, with 5 bases between. CDR3 length equals 12 residues.

The V gene is TRBV15, the J gene TRBJ2-2; D remains ambiguous. Between the trimmed V and J ends, which lost 6 bases and 1 base, there was a span of 9 bases. The CDR3 consists of 14 residues. CDR1 LNHNV and CDR2 YYDKDF come from the germline V gene (reference sequence). The CDR3 coding sequence is TGTGCCACCAGAGGCCGGGTGAACACCGGGGAGCTGTTTTTT. Its protein product is CATRGRVNTGELFF.

This clone was detected only a few times. For the CDR3, the DNA is TGTGCCAGCAGCGCGCAGGGGGCGCTTGCAGATACGCAGTATTTT. It yields the protein CASSAQGALADTQYF. This sequence joins TRBV9 and TRBJ2-3, with 8 bases identical to TRBD1. The CDR3 covers 15 residues. CDR1 and CDR2 (germline): SGDLS, YYNGEE. V was clipped by 3 bases and J by 4 bases; unmatched bases: 7.

The chain couples TRBV25-1 to TRBJ2-7; D perhaps matches TRBD2 (5 bases). This CDR3 has 13 amino acids. V lost 2 bases and J 6 bases, leaving 11 bases between the germline ends. Germline values: CDR1 MGHDK, CDR2 SYGVNS. This CDR3 is CASSEPGISEQYF. CDR3 DNA sequence: TGTGCCAGCAGTGAACCCGGGATTTCCGAGCAGTACTTC.

The chain recombines TRBV28 with TRBJ2-7; 7 bases map to TRBD1. This CDR3 region has 14 residues. Trimming removed 8 bases from V and 2 bases from J; junction bases left unmatched: 9. The germline CDR1 and CDR2 sequences are MDHEN and SYDVKM. DNA of the CDR3: TGTGCCAGCGGCCCGGGACAGACCACCTACGAGCAGTACTTC. Translating it yields CASGPGQTTYEQYF.

The genes are TRBV6-7 and TRBJ2-7; possibly TRBD1 for D (6 bases). TRBV6-7 counts as an open reading frame of uncertain function. V was cut by 0 bases and J by 0 bases, with 9 bases left in between. The CDR3 covers 15 residues. The CDR3 spells CASSYSYRASYEQYF. CDR3 DNA sequence: TGTGCCAGCAGTTACTCATACAGGGCCTCCTACGAGCAGTACTTC.

The rearrangement links TRBV12-2 to TRBJ2-7; the table's D call, TRBD2, was not checked against the DNA. TRBV12-2 is a known pseudogene. The CDR3 length is 15 residues. Here the CDR3 DNA reads TGTGCAAGTCGCTTACCCCCCGGGAGGGCCCACGAGCAGTACTTC. Protein product: CASRLPPGRAHEQYF.

This clone was counted once. V usage is TRBV7-8 and J usage is TRBJ2-3, with D perhaps TRBD1 (5 bases). Trimming took off 1 base at V and 2 bases at J, with 13 bases between the two ends. CDR1 is SGHVS and CDR2 is FQNEAQ in the germline V gene. This CDR3 has 16 residues. The CDR3 DNA sequence: TGTGCCAGCAGCTTAGTGCAAGGGGCCAACACAGATACGCAGTATTTT. This gives the protein CASSLVQGANTDTQYF.